Following are 11 T cell receptor beta chains from one sample sequenced in a study of T-cell reconstitution after alpha-beta-depleted transplantation in children. The authors prepared the TCRbeta library with unique molecular identifiers. Each CDR3 protein gets one entry after TCRdb re-called the PCR reads with MiXCR. This sample has 70,000 to 95,000 distinct CDR3 sequences, with 15% to 19% found just once. The sequences come from PBMCs, mostly from graft donor cells, collected 180 days after TCRalphabeta/CD19-depleted stem cell transplant. Every receptor here comes from a male patient aged 2 to 9 who had a stem cell transplant for acute lymphoblastic leukemia, so the T cells may come from the graft donor.

The chain carries TRBV20-1 and TRBJ1-5; D unclear. CDR1 and CDR2 (germline): DFQATT, SNEGSKA (reference sequence). Trimming left V 6 bases short and J 3 bases short, with 9 bases between. This CDR3 is 12 amino acids long. The CDR3 loop reads CSARKPNQPQHF. The CDR3 nucleotides are TGCAGTGCCCGGAAACCCAATCAGCCCCAGCATTTT.

The CDR3 bases are TGCGCCAGCAGCCAACGGACAGGGCCGGGGGGCGAGCAGTACTTC. Translation: CASSQRTGPGGEQYF. The chain employs TRBV5-1 and TRBJ2-7; a weak D match, TRBD1 (8 bases). The V and J ends lost 4 bases and 6 bases respectively, with 20 bases between them. CDR3 length: 15 amino acids. Germline lookup yields CDR1 SGHRS and CDR2 YFSETQ.

The chain is built from TRBV5-6 and TRBJ2-5; a weak D match, TRBD1 (5 bases). Germline-derived CDR1 and CDR2 are SGHDT and YYEEEE. The CDR3 has 12 amino acids. Trimming pared 6 bases from V and 6 bases from J, leaving 12 bases between. The CDR3 nucleotides are TGTGCCAGCATGGGCAGGGCCAAGACCCAGTACTTC. Protein sequence: CASMGRAKTQYF.

This clonotype counts as medium-sized. The rearrangement links TRBV20-1 to TRBJ1-2, with no clear D. The CDR3 has 10 amino acids. Per the germline V gene, CDR1 is DFQATT and CDR2 is SNEGSKA (reference sequence). V gave up 6 bases and J gave up 5 bases, with 7 bases separating them. The CDR3 DNA reads as TGCAGTGCCGGAGATTATGGCTACACCTTC. Amino acid sequence: CSAGDYGYTF.

This clonotype was found many times. V and J are TRBV6-1 and TRBJ1-1; perhaps TRBD1 as D (5 bases). The CDR3 runs 15 residues. The V end lost 3 bases, the J end lost 1 base, and 12 bases lay between the germline ends. Germline V gives CDR1 MNHNS, CDR2 SASEGT. The CDR3 protein is CASSERDRTNTEAFF. CDR3 bases: TGTGCCAGCAGTGAGCGAGACAGAACGAACACTGAAGCTTTCTTT.

This clonotype was seen many times. The V gene is TRBV5-1, the J gene TRBJ1-2, with D perhaps matching TRBD1 (6 bases). Germline CDR1 reads SGHRS; CDR2 reads YFSETQ. The CDR3 spans 16 residues. The germline V and J ends were trimmed by 4 bases and 2 bases, with 18 bases remaining between them. CDR3 bases: TGCGCCAGCAGCCCGTCCACTTTTACAGGGAACTATGGCTACACCTTC. Translation: CASSPSTFTGNYGYTF.

V gene TRBV18 combines with J gene TRBJ1-2; 9 positions match TRBD1. V lost 1 base and J lost 7; bases outside the gene matches: 13. The CDR3 sequence is 17 residues long. The germline V gene has CDR1 KGHSH and CDR2 LQKENI. The CDR3 spells CASSPQTGGNTLGGYTF. In DNA, the CDR3 is TGTGCCAGCTCACCACAAACAGGGGGCAACACTCTCGGTGGCTACACCTTC.

A few counts support this clonotype. The CDR3 sequence is CASSARGRSTDTQYF. CDR3 sequence (DNA): TGTGCCAGCAGCGCCAGGGGGCGCAGCACAGATACGCAGTATTTT. The chain couples TRBV9 to TRBJ2-3; 8 bases match TRBD1. V lost 3 bases and J lost 0; bases outside the gene matches: 3. The CDR3 consists of 15 residues. CDR1 and CDR2 from the germline V gene are SGDLS and YYNGEE.

The chain is built from TRBV5-1 and TRBJ2-3, with D uncertain. The CDR3 length is 15 residues. V was cut by 0 bases and J by 0 bases, with 8 bases left in between. CDR1 is SGHRS and CDR2 is YFSETQ in the germline V gene. CDR3 sequence: CASSLALLSTDTQYF. The DNA of the CDR3 is TGCGCCAGCAGCTTGGCCCTCCTGAGCACAGATACGCAGTATTTT.

The chain employs TRBV29-1 and TRBJ1-2, with D perhaps TRBD1 (5 bases). This CDR3 is 13 amino acids long. Trimming stripped 7 bases from V and 2 bases from J, with 14 bases between. Germline loops: CDR1 SQVTM, CDR2 ANQGSEA. The CDR3 loop is CSAGGEKNYGYTF. CDR3 coding DNA: TGCAGCGCGGGAGGGGAGAAGAACTATGGCTACACCTTC.

The V gene is TRBV12-3 or TRBV12-4, the J gene TRBJ2-3; TRBD2 aligns across 16 bases. This CDR3 comprises 18 residues. V lost 4 bases, J lost 2 bases, and 6 bases stayed unmatched. In DNA, the CDR3 is TGTGCCAGCAGTTATGGGACTAGCGGGGGGGCCTCCACAGATACGCAGTATTTT. The encoded protein is CASSYGTSGGASTDTQYF.